This T cell receptor (beta chain) was identified in a study of T cell responses to AZD1222 COVID-19 vaccine. TCRdb's copy holds only in-frame clones and misses some; the assay was immunoSEQ multiplex PCR. The sample lists about 55,000 clones, nearly 90% occurring once. Germline CDR1 LGHNA, CDR2 YNFKEQ. The V end lost 1 base, the J end lost 3 bases, and 7 bases lay between the germline ends. This CDR3 is 13 amino acids long. Notes on this clone: Its antigen is as yet unknown.

Study-wide findings and caveats: Donors, mostly white British, included more females; clonal diversity was possibly underestimated. Spike-specific TCR breadth and depth went up after people got two AZD1222 doses. Among vaccine-associated CD4 TCRs, coverage spanned spike, with dominance at 160-218 and 743-854.

Source: peripheral blood, taken on day 0 of AZD1222 vaccination. The chain couples TRBV4-2 to TRBJ2-7; D not certain. The TCR was taken from an adult in good health. CDR3: CASSQGPFYEQYF. The CDR3 coding sequence is TGTGCCAGCAGCCAAGGCCCTTTCTACGAGCAGTACTTC.